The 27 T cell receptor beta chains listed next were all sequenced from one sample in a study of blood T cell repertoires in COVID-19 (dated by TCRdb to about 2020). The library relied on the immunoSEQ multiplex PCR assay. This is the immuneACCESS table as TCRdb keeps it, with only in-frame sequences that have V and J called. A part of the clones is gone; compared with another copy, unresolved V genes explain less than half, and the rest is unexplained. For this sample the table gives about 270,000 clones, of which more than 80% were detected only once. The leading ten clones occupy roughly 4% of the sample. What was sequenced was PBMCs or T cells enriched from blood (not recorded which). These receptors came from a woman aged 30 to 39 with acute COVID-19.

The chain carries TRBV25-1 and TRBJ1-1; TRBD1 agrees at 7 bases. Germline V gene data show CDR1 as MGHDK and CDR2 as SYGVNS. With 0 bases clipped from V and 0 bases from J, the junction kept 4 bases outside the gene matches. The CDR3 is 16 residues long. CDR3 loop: CASSEYLGTVNTEAFF. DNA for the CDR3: TGTGCCAGCAGTGAATACCTTGGGACAGTGAACACTGAAGCTTTCTTT.

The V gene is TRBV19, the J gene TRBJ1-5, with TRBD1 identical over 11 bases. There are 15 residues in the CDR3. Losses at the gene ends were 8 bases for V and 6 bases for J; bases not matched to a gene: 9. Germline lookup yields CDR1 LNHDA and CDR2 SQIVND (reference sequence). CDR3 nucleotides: TGTGCCAGTTGTGGGACAGGGGGGTTGGGTCAGCCCCAGCATTTT. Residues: CASCGTGGLGQPQHF.

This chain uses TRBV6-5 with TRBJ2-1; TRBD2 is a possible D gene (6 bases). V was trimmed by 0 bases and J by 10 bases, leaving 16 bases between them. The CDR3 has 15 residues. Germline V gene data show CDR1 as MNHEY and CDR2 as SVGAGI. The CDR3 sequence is CASSYSNRGSGEQFF. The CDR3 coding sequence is TGTGCCAGCAGTTACTCGAACCGGGGGAGCGGAGAGCAGTTCTTC.

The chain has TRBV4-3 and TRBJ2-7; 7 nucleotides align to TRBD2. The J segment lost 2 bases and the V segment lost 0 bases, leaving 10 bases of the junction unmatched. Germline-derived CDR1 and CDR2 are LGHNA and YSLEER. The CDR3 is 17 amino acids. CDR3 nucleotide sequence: TGCGCCAGCAGCCAAGATCTGGGTAGGCGGGAGCCCTACGAGCAGTACTTC. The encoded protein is CASSQDLGRREPYEQYF.

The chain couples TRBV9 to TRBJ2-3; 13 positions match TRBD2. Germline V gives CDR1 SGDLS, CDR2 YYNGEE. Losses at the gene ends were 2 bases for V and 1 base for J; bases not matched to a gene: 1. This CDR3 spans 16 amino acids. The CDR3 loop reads CASSVGLAGGTDTQYF. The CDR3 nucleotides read TGTGCCAGCAGCGTCGGACTAGCGGGAGGCACAGATACGCAGTATTTT.

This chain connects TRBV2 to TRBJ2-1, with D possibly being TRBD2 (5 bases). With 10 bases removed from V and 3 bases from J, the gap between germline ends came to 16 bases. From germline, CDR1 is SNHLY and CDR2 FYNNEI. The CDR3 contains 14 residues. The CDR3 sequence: CATLLGSVYNEQFF. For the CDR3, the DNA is TGTGCCACTCTACTAGGATCCGTCTACAATGAGCAGTTCTTC.

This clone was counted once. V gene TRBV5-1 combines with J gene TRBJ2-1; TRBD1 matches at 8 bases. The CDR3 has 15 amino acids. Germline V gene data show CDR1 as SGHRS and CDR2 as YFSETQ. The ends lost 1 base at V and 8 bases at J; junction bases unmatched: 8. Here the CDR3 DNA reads TGCGCCAGCAGCTTGAGAGACAGGGGTTTCGATGAGCAGTTCTTC. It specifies CASSLRDRGFDEQFF.

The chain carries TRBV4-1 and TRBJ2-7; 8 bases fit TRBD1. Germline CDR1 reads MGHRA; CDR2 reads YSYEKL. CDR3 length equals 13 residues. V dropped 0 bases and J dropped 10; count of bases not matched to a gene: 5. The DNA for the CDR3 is TGCGCCAGCAGCCAAGAACTAGACAGGGGCCAGTACTTC. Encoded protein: CASSQELDRGQYF.

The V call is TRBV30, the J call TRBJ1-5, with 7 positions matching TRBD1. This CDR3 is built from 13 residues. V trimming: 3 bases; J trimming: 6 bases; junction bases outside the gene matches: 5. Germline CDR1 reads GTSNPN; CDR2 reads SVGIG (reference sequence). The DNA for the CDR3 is TGTGCCTGGAGCCGACAGGGAGGTCAGCCCCAGCATTTT. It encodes CAWSRQGGQPQHF.

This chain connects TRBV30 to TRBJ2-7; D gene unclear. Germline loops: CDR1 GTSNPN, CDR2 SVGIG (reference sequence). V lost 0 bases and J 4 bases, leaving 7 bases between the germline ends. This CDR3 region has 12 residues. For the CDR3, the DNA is TGTGCCTGGAGTGTACACGGGTACGAGCAGTACTTC. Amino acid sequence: CAWSVHGYEQYF.

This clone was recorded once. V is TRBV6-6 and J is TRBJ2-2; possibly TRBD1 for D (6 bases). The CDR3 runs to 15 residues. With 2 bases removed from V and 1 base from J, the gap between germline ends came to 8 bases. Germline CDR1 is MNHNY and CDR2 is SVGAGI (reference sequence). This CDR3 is CASSYPQGNTGELFF. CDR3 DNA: TGTGCCAGCAGTTACCCACAGGGGAACACCGGGGAGCTGTTTTTT.

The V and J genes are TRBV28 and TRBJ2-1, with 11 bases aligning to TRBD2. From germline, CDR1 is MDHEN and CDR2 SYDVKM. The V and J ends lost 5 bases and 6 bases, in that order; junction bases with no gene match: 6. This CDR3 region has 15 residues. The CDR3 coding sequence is TGTGCCAGCAGTCCACTAGCGGGAGTGTTCAATGAGCAGTTCTTC. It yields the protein CASSPLAGVFNEQFF.

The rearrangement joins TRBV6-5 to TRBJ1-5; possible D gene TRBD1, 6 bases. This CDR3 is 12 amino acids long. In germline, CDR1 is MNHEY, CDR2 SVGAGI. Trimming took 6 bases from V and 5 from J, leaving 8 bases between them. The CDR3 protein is CASSRTDQPQHF. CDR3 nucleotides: TGTGCCAGCAGCCGGACAGATCAGCCCCAGCATTTT.

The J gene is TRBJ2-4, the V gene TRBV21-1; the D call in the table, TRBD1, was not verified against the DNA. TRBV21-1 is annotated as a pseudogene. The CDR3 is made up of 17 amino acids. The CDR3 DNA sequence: TGTGCCAGCAGCAGCCAGACAGGACGTCTAGCCAAAAACATTCAGTACTTC. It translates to CASSSQTGRLAKNIQYF.

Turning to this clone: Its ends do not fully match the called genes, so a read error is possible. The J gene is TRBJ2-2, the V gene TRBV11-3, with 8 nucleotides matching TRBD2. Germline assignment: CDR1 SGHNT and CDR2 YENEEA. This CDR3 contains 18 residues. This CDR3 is CASTLPPLAGISTGELFF. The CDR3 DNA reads TGTGCCAGCACCTTACCGCCCTTAGCGGGAATATCCACCGGGGAGCTGTTTTTT.

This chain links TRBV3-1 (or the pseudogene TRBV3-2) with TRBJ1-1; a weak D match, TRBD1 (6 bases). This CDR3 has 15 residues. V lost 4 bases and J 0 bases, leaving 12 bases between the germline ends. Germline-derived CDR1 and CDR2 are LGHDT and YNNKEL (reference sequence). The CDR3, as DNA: TGTGCCAGCAGCCCCCAACAGGGTATGAACACTGAAGCTTTCTTT. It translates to CASSPQQGMNTEAFF.

CDR3 in amino acids: CASSLPPGGNQPQHF. Here the CDR3 DNA reads TGTGCCAGCAGTTTGCCACCCGGGGGAAATCAGCCCCAGCATTTT. This chain connects TRBV28 to TRBJ1-5; weak D call: TRBD1 (5 bases). The V gene's germline CDR1 is MDHEN and CDR2 SYDVKM. CDR3 length: 15 residues. V was shortened by 3 bases and J by 4 bases, with 13 bases between the two germline ends.

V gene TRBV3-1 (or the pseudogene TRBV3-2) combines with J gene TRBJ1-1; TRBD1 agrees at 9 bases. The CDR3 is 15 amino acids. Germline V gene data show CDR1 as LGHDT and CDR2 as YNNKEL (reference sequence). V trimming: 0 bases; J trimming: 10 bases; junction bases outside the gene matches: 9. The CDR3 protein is CASSQDRKQDRGAFF. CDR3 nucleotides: TGTGCCAGCAGCCAAGACCGTAAACAGGACAGGGGAGCTTTCTTT.

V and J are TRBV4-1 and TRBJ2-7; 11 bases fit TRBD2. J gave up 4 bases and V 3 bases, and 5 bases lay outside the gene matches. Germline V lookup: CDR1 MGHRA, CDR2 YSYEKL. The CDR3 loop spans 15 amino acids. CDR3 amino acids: CASSHPLAGGYEQYF. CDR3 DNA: TGCGCCAGCAGCCATCCCCTAGCGGGGGGTTACGAGCAGTACTTC.

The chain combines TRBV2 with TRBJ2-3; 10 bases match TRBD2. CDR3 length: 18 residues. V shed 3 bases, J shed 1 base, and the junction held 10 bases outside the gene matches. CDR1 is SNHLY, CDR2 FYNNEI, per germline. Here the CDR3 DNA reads TGTGCCAGCAGTGACGGAGCGGGAGGGCCTGTTGGCACAGATACGCAGTATTTT. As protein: CASSDGAGGPVGTDTQYF.

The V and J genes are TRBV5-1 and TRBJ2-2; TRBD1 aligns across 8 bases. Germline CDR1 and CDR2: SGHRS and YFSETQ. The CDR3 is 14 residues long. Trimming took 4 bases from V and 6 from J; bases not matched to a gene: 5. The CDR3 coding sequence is TGCGCCAGCAGCGGTACAGGGGGTCCCGGGGAGCTGTTTTTT. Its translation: CASSGTGGPGELFF.

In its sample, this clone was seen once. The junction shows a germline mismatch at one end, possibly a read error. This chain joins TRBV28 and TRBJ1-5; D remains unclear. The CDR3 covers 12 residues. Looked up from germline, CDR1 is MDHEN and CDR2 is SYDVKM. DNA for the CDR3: TGTGCCAGCAGTTTAGGCAACCAGCCCCAGCATTTT. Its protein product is CASSLGNQPQHF.

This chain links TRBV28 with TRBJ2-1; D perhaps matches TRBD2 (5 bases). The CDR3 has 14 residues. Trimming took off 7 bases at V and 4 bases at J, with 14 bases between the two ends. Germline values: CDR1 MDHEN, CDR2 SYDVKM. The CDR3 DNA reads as TGTGCCAGCATCCACTACGGGGAGTACAATGAGCAGTTCTTC. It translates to CASIHYGEYNEQFF.

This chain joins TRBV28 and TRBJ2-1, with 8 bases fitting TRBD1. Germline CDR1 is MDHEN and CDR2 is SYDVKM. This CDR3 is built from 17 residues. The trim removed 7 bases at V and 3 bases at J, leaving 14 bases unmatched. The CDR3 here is CASTTIIPGGFYNEQFF. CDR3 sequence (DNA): TGTGCCAGCACCACAATCATCCCAGGGGGCTTCTACAATGAGCAGTTCTTC.

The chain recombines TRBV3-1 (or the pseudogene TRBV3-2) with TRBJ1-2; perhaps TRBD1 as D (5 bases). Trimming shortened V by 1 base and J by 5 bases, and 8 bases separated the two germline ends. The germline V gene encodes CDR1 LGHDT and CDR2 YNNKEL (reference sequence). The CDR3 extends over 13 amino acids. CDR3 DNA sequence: TGTGCCAGCAGCCAAGTGGGACTGTATGGCTACACCTTC. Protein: CASSQVGLYGYTF.

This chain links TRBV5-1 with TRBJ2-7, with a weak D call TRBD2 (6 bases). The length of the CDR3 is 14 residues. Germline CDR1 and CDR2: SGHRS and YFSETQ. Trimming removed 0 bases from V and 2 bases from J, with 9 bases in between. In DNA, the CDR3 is TGCGCCAGCAGCTTGGAAAGGAGGGCCTACGAGCAGTACTTC. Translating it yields CASSLERRAYEQYF. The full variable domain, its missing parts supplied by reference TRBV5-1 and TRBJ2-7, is KAGVTQTPRYLIKTRGQQVTLSCSPISGHRSVSWYQQTPGQGLQFLFEYFSETQRNKGNFPGRFSGRQFSNSRSEMNVSTLELGDSALYLCASSLERRAYEQYFGPGTRLTVT.

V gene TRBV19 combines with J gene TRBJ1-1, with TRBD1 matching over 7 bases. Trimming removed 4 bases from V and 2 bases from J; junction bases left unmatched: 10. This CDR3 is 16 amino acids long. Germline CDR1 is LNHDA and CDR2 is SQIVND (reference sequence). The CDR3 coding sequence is TGTGCCAGTAGTAACCTTGAGGGACAGATAAACACTGAAGCTTTCTTT. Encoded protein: CASSNLEGQINTEAFF.